This T cell receptor beta chain was obtained from a study of vaccination effects on CD4 cells after COVID-19. The overall study: After the second dose, samples were taken at median day 72.

As to this clone: The antigen is undetermined.

J was trimmed by 5 bases and V by 5 bases; bases with no gene match: 7. Germline-derived CDR1 and CDR2 are LNHDA and SQIVND (reference sequence). This CDR3 region has 15 residues. The ViraFEST assay expanded antigen-specific CD4+ T cells with viral peptide pools before sequencing. The culture ran for about eleven days before CD4+ T cells were isolated. Each participant was given two doses of one vaccine (BNT162b2 or mRNA-1273). The vaccine recipients had no prior SARS-CoV-2 infection, with negative nucleocapsid antibodies. TCRdb's table, derived via immunoSEQ multiplex PCR, lists solely in-frame clones and lacks some. The sample lists under 80,000 clones; less than 80% were seen once.

The rearrangement links TRBV19 to TRBJ2-5, with 11 bases identical to TRBD2. The sequence was obtained from a human donor who received a COVID-19 vaccine. Sequenced material: CD4+ T cells from PBMCs cultured with HCoV-229E spike peptides, taken after COVID-19 vaccination. The chain's CDR3 is CASSASGGILETQYF. CDR3 in DNA: TGTGCCAGTAGTGCTAGCGGGGGGATTTTGGAGACCCAGTACTTC.